This is a list of T cell receptor beta chains from one sample in a study of human T cells and chemical hapten exposure. TCRdb redid the calling of the RACE reads with MiXCR, one entry per CDR3 protein. The table lists about 89,000 distinct CDR3 sequences, 10% to 13% of them singletons, with 2.5% to 4% in the top ten. Sample: whole blood, taken in connection with sensitization to the hapten diphenylcyclopropenone (DPC). These receptors all come from a woman in her fifties or sixties with alopecia areata. Some clones in this sample may be carry-over from other donors' samples. The CDR3 runs from the conserved cysteine through the conserved F or W. D genes are given only for firm matches. A clone size is listed for some rows: how often the clone was seen (once, few, many), or a class if it is expanded.

j_call,clone_size,d_call,v_call,cdr3_aa,cdr3_nt
TRBJ2-7,few,TRBD1,TRBV6-1,CASRLDRGISYEQYF,TGTGCCAGCAGGCTGGACAGGGGAATTTCCTACGAGCAGTACTTC
TRBJ2-5,many,TRBD1,TRBV24-1,CATSDGTGVSETQYF,TGTGCCACCAGTGATGGGACAGGGGTTTCGGAGACCCAGTACTTC
TRBJ2-6,few,TRBD1,TRBV5-1,CASSLVQGAGGANVLTF,TGCGCCAGCAGCTTGGTACAGGGGGCAGGTGGGGCCAACGTCCTGACTTTC
TRBJ1-2,NA,NA,TRBV28,CASISGNLLGYTF,TGTGCCAGCATCTCCGGGAACCTCCTCGGCTACACCTTC
TRBJ2-1,few,NA,TRBV10-2,CASSVGGYYNEQFF,TGCGCCAGCAGTGTAGGCGGCTACTACAATGAGCAGTTCTTC
TRBJ1-4,many,NA,TRBV28,CASRNEKLFF,TGTGCCAGCCGGAATGAAAAACTGTTTTTT
TRBJ1-2,few,TRBD1,TRBV5-1,CASRAPRQGDYGYTF,TGCGCCAGCAGGGCCCCCCGACAGGGGGACTATGGCTACACCTTC
TRBJ2-1,many,TRBD2,TRBV18,CASSLPTSGVDNEQFF,TGTGCCAGCTCACTTCCAACTAGCGGGGTCGACAATGAGCAGTTCTTC
TRBJ2-1,NA,NA,TRBV7-2,CASSSRQDSLNYNEQFF,TGTGCCAGCAGCTCACGACAAGACAGCCTAAACTACAATGAGCAGTTCTTC
TRBJ2-1,NA,NA,TRBV19,CASRRGGLEQFF,TGTGCCAGCCGAAGGGGGGGACTAGAGCAGTTCTTC
TRBJ2-1,few,NA,TRBV3-1,CASSPASQYNEQFF,TGTGCCAGCAGCCCAGCGTCCCAGTACAATGAGCAGTTCTTC
TRBJ2-1,many,TRBD2,TRBV3-1,CASSLRGSGERGEQFF,TGTGCCAGCAGCCTCAGGGGTAGCGGGGAACGGGGTGAGCAGTTCTTC
TRBJ2-7,few,NA,TRBV5-5,CASSLDAATYEQYF,TGTGCCAGCAGCTTGGACGCAGCCACCTACGAGCAGTACTTC
TRBJ1-4,few,NA,TRBV7-8,CASSLDVRLPIGEKLFF,TGTGCCAGCAGCTTAGACGTCCGACTCCCCATCGGGGAAAAACTGTTTTTT
TRBJ1-1,NA,NA,TRBV2,CASSYEGRFTEAFF,TGTGCCAGCAGTTACGAGGGTCGGTTCACTGAAGCTTTCTTT
TRBJ2-5,many,TRBD1,TRBV5-1,CASSGQGVGQTQYF,TGCGCCAGCAGCGGACAGGGGGTTGGACAGACCCAGTACTTC
TRBJ1-2,NA,TRBD1,TRBV7-8,CASSFQGGAGGYTF,TGTGCCAGCAGCTTTCAGGGGGGTGCGGGTGGCTACACCTTC
TRBJ2-2,many,NA,TRBV30,CAWNSGAGELFF,TGTGCCTGGAATTCGGGGGCCGGGGAGCTGTTTTTT
TRBJ2-1,many,TRBD1,TRBV10-2,CASSRDREFRGEQFF,TGCGCCAGCAGCCGGGACAGGGAGTTTAGGGGTGAGCAGTTCTTC
TRBJ2-4,few,TRBD1,TRBV30,CAWSSGTGHNIQYF,TGTGCCTGGAGTTCCGGGACAGGACATAACATTCAGTACTTC
TRBJ2-1,NA,TRBD1,TRBV7-9,CASSRGQGANYNEQFF,TGTGCCAGCAGCCGCGGACAGGGGGCGAACTACAATGAGCAGTTCTTC
TRBJ2-3,many,TRBD2,TRBV29-1,CSGAPLGGGTDTQYF,TGCAGCGGGGCCCCTCTGGGAGGGGGCACAGATACGCAGTATTTT
TRBJ2-6,NA,NA,TRBV30,CAWRFGGANVLTF,TGTGCCTGGAGATTTGGTGGGGCCAACGTCCTGACTTTC
TRBJ1-1,many,TRBD1,TRBV30,CAWSVDRGAEAFF,TGTGCCTGGAGTGTGGACAGGGGCGCTGAAGCTTTCTTT
TRBJ2-7,NA,NA,TRBV29-1,CSVYGWDGVNYEQCF,TGCAGCGTTTATGGATGGGACGGAGTGAACTACGAGCAGTGCTTC
TRBJ2-5,NA,TRBD2,TRBV9,CASSGGLAEQETQYF,TGTGCCAGCAGCGGGGGACTAGCGGAACAAGAGACCCAGTACTTC
TRBJ2-2,many,NA,TRBV20-1,CSAPPGGDPTGELFF,TGCAGTGCCCCTCCTGGCGGGGACCCCACCGGGGAGCTGTTTTTT
TRBJ1-5,few,NA,TRBV7-6,CASSSSGDYQPQHF,TGTGCCAGCAGCTCCAGCGGGGACTATCAGCCCCAGCATTTT
TRBJ2-2,many,NA,TRBV7-9,CASRAGPGGLVGELFF,TGTGCCAGCAGGGCAGGCCCCGGGGGGCTGGTCGGGGAGCTGTTTTTT
TRBJ1-5,many,NA,TRBV30,CAWSGGPRLSQPQHF,TGTGCCTGGAGCGGGGGGCCCAGGTTGAGTCAGCCCCAGCATTTT
TRBJ1-1,many,TRBD1,TRBV12-3/TRBV12-4,CASSLEGQGVAFF,TGTGCCAGCAGTTTAGAAGGACAGGGTGTAGCTTTCTTT
TRBJ2-3,NA,TRBD1,TRBV29-1,CSVGGQTHKNTDTQYF,TGCAGCGTTGGGGGACAGACTCACAAGAACACAGATACGCAGTATTTT
TRBJ2-1,many,TRBD1,TRBV11-2,CASSWGQGSYNEQFF,TGTGCCAGCAGCTGGGGACAGGGTTCCTACAATGAGCAGTTCTTC
TRBJ2-3,NA,TRBD2,TRBV7-2,CASSPLFVAGAPPAF,TGTGCCAGCAGCCCCCTCTTCGTAGCGGGTGCACCGCCCGCATTT
TRBJ1-1,many,NA,TRBV30,CAWSTGRNTEAFF,TGTGCCTGGAGTACGGGTAGAAACACTGAAGCTTTCTTT
TRBJ1-5,NA,NA,TRBV7-2,CASSRSAGDQPQHF,TGTGCCAGCAGCCGGTCCGCCGGGGATCAGCCCCAGCATTTT
TRBJ2-5,few,NA,TRBV18,CASSPSTGSQETQYF,TGTGCCAGCTCACCGTCGACAGGTAGCCAAGAGACCCAGTACTTC
TRBJ1-2,few,NA,TRBV19,CASNTGQMGNYGYTF,TGTGCCAGTAATACCGGGCAAATGGGAAACTATGGCTACACCTTC
TRBJ2-5,many,NA,TRBV18,CASSPRKETQYF,TGTGCCAGCTCACCCCGTAAAGAGACCCAGTACTTC
TRBJ2-3,few,NA,TRBV29-1,CSAAKGPPGGTDTQYF,TGCAGCGCAGCGAAAGGACCCCCGGGGGGCACAGATACGCAGTATTTT
TRBJ2-3,many,NA,TRBV5-1,CASTGISGDTQYF,TGCGCCAGCACCGGGATCTCCGGCGATACGCAGTATTTT
TRBJ1-2,many,TRBD1,TRBV19,CASSPWTGGDYGYTF,TGTGCCAGTAGTCCGTGGACAGGGGGTGACTATGGCTACACCTTC
TRBJ2-3,NA,NA,TRBV6-6,CASGTNTDTQYF,TGTGCCAGTGGGACAAACACAGATACGCAGTATTTT
TRBJ1-5,many,NA,TRBV5-1,CASSFTGMGNQPQHF,TGCGCCAGCAGCTTTACAGGGATGGGCAATCAGCCCCAGCATTTT
TRBJ1-2,NA,TRBD1,TRBV19,CASRGQGGGYGYTF,TGTGCCAGTAGGGGACAGGGGGGTGGTTATGGCTACACCTTC
TRBJ1-2,many,NA,TRBV30,CAWSLYVTEYGYTF,TGTGCCTGGAGTTTGTACGTAACGGAATATGGCTACACCTTC
TRBJ2-7,NA,NA,TRBV29-1,CSVGSLFGTDISEQYF,TGCAGCGTTGGGTCATTATTCGGGACGGACATTTCCGAGCAGTACTTC
TRBJ2-7,few,NA,TRBV5-6,CASSLGRVRGRQYF,TGTGCCAGCAGCTTGGGGCGAGTCAGGGGCAGGCAGTACTTC
TRBJ1-2,few,NA,TRBV29-1,CSVARTVNNYGYTF,TGCAGCGTCGCTAGGACAGTGAATAACTATGGCTACACCTTC
TRBJ1-6,NA,NA,TRBV20-1,CSAKGTSSYNSPLHF,TGCAGTGCTAAAGGCACGAGCTCCTATAATTCACCCCTCCACTTT
TRBJ2-5,many,TRBD2,TRBV5-1,CASAPGDGGQETQYF,TGCGCCAGCGCCCCTGGAGACGGGGGGCAAGAGACCCAGTACTTC
TRBJ2-3,many,TRBD2,TRBV4-2,CASSQGTSGGDTQYF,TGTGCCAGCAGCCAGGGGACTAGCGGGGGAGATACGCAGTATTTT